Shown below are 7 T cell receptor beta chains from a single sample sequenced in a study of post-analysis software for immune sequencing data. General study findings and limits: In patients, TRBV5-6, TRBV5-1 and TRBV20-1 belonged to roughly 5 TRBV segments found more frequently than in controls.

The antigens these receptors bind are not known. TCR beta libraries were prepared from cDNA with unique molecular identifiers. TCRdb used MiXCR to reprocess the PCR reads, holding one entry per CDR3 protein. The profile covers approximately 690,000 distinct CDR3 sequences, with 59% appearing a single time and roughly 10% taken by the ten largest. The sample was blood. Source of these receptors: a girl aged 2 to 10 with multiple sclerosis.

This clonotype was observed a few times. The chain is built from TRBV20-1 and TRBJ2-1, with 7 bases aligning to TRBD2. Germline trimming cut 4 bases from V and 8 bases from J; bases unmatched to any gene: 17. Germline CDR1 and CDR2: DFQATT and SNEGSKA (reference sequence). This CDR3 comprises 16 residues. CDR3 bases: TGCAGTGCTAAGCGCCCCGGGACTACAGATTTCCATGAGCAGTTCTTC. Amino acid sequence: CSAKRPGTTDFHEQFF.

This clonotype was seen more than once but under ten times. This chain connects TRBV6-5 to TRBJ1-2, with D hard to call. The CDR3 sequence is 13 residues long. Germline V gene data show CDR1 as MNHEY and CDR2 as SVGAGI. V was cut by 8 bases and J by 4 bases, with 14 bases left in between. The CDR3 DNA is TGTGCCAGCTACGAGAGTAGAGGCTATGGCTACACCTTC. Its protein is CASYESRGYGYTF.

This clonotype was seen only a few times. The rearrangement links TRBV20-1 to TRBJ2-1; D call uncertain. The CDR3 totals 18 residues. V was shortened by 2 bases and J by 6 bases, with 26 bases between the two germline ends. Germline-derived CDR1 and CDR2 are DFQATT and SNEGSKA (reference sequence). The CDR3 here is CSARLLYGLGGRSNEQFF. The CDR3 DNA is TGCAGTGCTAGATTGCTGTACGGGCTAGGTGGTCGGAGCAATGAGCAGTTCTTC.

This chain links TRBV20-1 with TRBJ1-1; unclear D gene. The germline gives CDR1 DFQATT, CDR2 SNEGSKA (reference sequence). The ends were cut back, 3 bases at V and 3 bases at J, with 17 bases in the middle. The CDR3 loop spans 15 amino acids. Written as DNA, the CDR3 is TGCAGTGCTAGTGAGAACCGGGGAGGGTACACTGAAGCTTTCTTT. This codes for CSASENRGGYTEAFF.

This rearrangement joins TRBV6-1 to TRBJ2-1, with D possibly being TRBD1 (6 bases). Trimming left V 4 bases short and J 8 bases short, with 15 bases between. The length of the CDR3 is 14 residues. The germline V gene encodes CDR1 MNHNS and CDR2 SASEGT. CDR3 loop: CASSGYRARDEQFF. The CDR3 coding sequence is TGTGCCAGCAGTGGATACAGGGCCCGGGATGAGCAGTTCTTC.

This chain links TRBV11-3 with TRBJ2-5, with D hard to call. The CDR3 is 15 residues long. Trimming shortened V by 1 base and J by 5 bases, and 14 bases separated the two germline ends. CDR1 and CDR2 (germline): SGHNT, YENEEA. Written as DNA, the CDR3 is TGTGCCAGCAGCTTAGTCAGCGCCGAGACGGAGACCCAGTACTTC. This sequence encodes CASSLVSAETETQYF.

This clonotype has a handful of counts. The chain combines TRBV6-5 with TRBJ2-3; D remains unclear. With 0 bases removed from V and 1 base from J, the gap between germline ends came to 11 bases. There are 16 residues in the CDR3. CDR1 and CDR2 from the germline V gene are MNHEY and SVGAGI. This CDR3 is CASSYSGPPRTDTQYF. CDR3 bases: TGTGCCAGCAGTTACTCGGGTCCTCCTCGCACAGATACGCAGTATTTT.